The clone carrying this T cell receptor beta chain was seen a single time. The data belong to a study of blood T cell repertoires in COVID-19. V was pared by 0 bases and J by 4 bases, with 3 bases of the junction left unmatched. This CDR3 is 15 amino acids long. The germline V gene encodes CDR1 LGHNA and CDR2 YNFKEQ. Assay: immunoSEQ multiplex PCR; the TCRdb copy retains only in-frame clones and omits some. The sample includes some 290,000 clones, 90% of them seen just once. Sample: peripheral blood. The TCR originated in a woman in her 30s with COVID-19, enrolled during active disease. The chain uses TRBV4-2 and TRBJ2-1; 7 positions agree with TRBD2. The CDR3 DNA follows: TGTGCCAGCAGCCAAGAACTAGCGAGATACAATGAGCAGTTCTTC. Amino acids: CASSQELARYNEQFF.